The clone carrying this T cell receptor (beta chain) has a count of ten or more. The antigen remains unidentified. CDR3 length: 14 amino acids. V was clipped by 2 bases and J by 5 bases, with 14 bases between them. From germline, CDR1 is SGHRS and CDR2 YFSETQ. This sample is part of a study of response to subunit inactivated influenza vaccine. Study-level points and caveats: It was suggested by the authors that few new T cells are recruited by each seasonal influenza vaccination.

In TCRdb, the RT-PCR reads were re-called with MiXCR into one record per CDR3 protein. The sample consists of fewer than 800,000 distinct CDR3 sequences, around 16% of them appearing once. This chain joins TRBV5-1 and TRBJ2-7, with D tentatively TRBD1 (6 bases). The sequenced sample was PBMCs from blood, obtained 11 to 12 days after vaccination. The TCR originated in a man in his fifties or sixties who received an inactivated influenza vaccine. CDR3 bases: TGCGCCAGCAGCTTCCAAACTACAGGGAACGAGCAGTACTTC. Amino acid sequence: CASSFQTTGNEQYF.